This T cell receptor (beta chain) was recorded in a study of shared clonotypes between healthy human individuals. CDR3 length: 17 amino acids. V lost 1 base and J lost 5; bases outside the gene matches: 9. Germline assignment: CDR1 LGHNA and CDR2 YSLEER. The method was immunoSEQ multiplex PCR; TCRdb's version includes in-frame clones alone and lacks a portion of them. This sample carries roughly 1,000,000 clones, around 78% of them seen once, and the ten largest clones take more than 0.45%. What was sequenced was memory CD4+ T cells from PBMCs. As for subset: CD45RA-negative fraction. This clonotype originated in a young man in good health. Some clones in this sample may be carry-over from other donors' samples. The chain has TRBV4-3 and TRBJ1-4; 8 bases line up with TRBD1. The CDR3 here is CASSQAHAQGGNEKLFF. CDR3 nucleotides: TGCGCCAGCAGCCAAGCCCATGCACAGGGGGGAAATGAAAAACTGTTTTTT.